This T cell receptor beta chain appears in the sequencing data of a study of T-cell memory formation after mild COVID-19. Overall study: TCR clustering was largely donor specific.

Each CDR3 protein is one row after TCRdb ran MiXCR on the 5' RACE reads. The table records around 200,000 distinct CDR3 sequences, less than 20% of them present only once. Points from the study as a whole: Several responding clones turned up in pre-infection memory, indicating that cross-reactive memory may have taken part. Contracting CD4+ clones were located mainly in CM and EM, and CD8+ clones in EMRA. The second-wave clones peaking on day 37 were not confirmed as SARS-CoV-2-specific.

This clonotype has more than one count but fewer than ten. What it binds is not known. This TCR derives from a young man who had mild COVID-19 (a few samples of this study predate the infection). Cell type and time point are not known. Sequenced material: PBMCs or a T cell subset sorted from them (not recorded which).

CDR3 loop: CASKPGGAKNIQYF. CDR3 DNA: TGTGCCAGCAAACCAGGAGGTGCCAAAAACATTCAGTACTTC. The V gene is TRBV12-3 or TRBV12-4, the J gene TRBJ2-4; a weak D match, TRBD2 (5 bases). Between the trimmed V and J ends, which lost 7 bases and 1 base, there was a span of 11 bases. The CDR3 length is 14 residues.